The clone carrying this TCR beta chain has ten or more counts. The antigen is not known. This entry is derived from a study of regulatory T cells in long-lasting Graves disease. Both iRepertoire HTBI primers and Arm-PCR of CDR3 regions were used to build the TCR beta libraries. TCRdb reanalysed the multiplex PCR reads using MiXCR and keeps one entry per CDR3 protein. The table lists 320,000 or so distinct CDR3 sequences, over 15% of them singletons. The sample's time point: newly diagnosed GD, antithyroid drugs for less than 3 months. PBMCs provided the RNA from which the TCR library was made. General study findings and limits: Only peripheral blood was studied, not thyroid tissue. Public clonotype sharing was higher in persistent than newly diagnosed patients.

The sequence came from a female donor with Graves disease. The sample consisted of peripheral blood mononuclear cells (PBMCs), taken at new diagnosis, from a patient treated with antithyroid drugs.

Here the CDR3 reads CASSLGFRETQYF. In DNA form, the CDR3 reads TGTGCCAGCAGCTTAGGCTTCCGGGAGACCCAGTACTTC. The rearrangement joins TRBV11-2 to TRBJ2-5, with unresolved D. The CDR3 is made up of 13 amino acids. Per germline, CDR1 SGHAT and CDR2 FQNNGV. V lost 1 base, J lost 5 bases, and 8 bases lay in between.